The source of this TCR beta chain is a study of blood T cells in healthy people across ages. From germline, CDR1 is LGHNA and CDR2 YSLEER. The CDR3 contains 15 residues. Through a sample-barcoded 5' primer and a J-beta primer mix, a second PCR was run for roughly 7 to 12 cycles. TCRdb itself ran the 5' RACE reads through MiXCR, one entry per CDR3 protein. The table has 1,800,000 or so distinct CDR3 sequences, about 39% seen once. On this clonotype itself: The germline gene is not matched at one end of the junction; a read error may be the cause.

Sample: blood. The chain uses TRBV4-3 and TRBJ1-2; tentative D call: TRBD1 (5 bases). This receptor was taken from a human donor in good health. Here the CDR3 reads CVSSQSPGLGYGYTF. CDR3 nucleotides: TGCGTCAGCAGCCAATCTCCAGGGCTTGGCTATGGCTACACCTTC.